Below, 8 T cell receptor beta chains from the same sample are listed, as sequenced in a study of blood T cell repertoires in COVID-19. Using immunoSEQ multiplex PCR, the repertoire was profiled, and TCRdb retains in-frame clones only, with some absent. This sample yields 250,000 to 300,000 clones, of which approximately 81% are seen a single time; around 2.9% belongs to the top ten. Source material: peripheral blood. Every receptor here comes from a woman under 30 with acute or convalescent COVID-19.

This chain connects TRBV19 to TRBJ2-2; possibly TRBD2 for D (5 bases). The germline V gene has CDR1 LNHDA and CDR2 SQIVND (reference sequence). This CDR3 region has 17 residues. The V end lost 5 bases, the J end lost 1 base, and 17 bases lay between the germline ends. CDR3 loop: CASSPFMGSRNTGELFF. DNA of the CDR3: TGTGCCAGTAGTCCTTTTATGGGGAGTCGGAACACCGGGGAGCTGTTTTTT.

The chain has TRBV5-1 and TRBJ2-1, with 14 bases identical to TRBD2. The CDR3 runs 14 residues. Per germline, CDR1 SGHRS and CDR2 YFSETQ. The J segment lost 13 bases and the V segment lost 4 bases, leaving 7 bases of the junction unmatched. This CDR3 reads CASSPGTSGGRQFF. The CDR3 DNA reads TGCGCCAGCAGCCCCGGGACTAGCGGGGGCCGTCAGTTCTTC.

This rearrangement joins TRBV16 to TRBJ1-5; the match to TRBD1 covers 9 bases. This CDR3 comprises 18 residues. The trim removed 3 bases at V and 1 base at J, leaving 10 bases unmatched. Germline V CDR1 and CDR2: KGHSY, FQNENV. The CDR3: CASSHVSDRGSSNQPQHF. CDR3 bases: TGTGCCAGCAGCCACGTGAGTGACAGGGGGAGCAGCAATCAGCCCCAGCATTTT.

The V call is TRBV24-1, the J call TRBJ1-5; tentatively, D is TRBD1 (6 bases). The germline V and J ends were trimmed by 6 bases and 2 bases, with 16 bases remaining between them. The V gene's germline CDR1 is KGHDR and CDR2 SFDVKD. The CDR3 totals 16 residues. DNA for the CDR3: TGTGCCACCAGTTCCGCAAACAGGGAAGGCAATCAGCCCCAGCATTTT. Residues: CATSSANREGNQPQHF.

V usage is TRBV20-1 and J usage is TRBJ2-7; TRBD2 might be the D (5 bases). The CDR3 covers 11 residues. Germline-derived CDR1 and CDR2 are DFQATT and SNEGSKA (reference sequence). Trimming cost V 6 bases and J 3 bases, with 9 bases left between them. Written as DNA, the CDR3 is TGCAGTGCCGTAAGCGGCTACGAGCAGTACTTC. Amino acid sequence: CSAVSGYEQYF.

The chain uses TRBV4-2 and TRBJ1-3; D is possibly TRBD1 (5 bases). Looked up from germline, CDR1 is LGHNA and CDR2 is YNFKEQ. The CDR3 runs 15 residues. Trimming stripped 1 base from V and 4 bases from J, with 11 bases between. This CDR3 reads CASSQGEEGGNTIYF. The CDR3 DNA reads TGTGCCAGCAGCCAAGGAGAGGAGGGGGGAAACACCATATATTTT.

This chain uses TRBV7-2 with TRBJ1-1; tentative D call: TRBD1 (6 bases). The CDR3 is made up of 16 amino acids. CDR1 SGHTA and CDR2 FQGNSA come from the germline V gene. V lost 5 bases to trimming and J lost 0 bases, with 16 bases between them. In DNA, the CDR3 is TGTGCCAGCAGCAAAGGACAGAGCAGGATGAACACTGAAGCTTTCTTT. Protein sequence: CASSKGQSRMNTEAFF.

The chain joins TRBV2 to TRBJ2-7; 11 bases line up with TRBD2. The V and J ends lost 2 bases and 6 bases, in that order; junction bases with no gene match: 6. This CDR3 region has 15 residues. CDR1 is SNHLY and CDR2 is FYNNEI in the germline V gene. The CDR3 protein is CASSENGLAGGEQYF. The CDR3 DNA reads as TGTGCCAGCAGTGAAAATGGGCTAGCGGGAGGCGAGCAGTACTTC.